One TCR beta chain is described in this entry. Its target is not known. This entry comes from a study of cytomegalovirus exposure and HLA in healthy donors. General study points: What TCR beta sequences reportedly achieved was accurate prediction of HLA-A and HLA-B alleles in most subjects. Roughly 170 TCR beta chains were listed as cytomegalovirus-associated.

The PCR had 60 Vbeta and 13 Jbeta primers. Sequenced by immunoSEQ multiplex PCR; TCRdb stores in-frame clones only, minus some. The sample holds tens of thousands of clones. Between the trimmed V and J ends, which lost 2 bases and 5 bases, there was a span of 4 bases. The CDR3 contains 11 residues. Germline V gene lookup returns CDR1 SGHTS and CDR2 YDEGEE. Sequencing was carried out using PBMCs. This chain connects TRBV5-8 to TRBJ1-2; no firm D call. The sequence was obtained from a woman between 40 and 55 years old in good health and CMV-seropositive. The CDR3 bases are TGTGCCAGCAGCTTCCAGTATGGCTACACCTTC. Translating it yields CASSFQYGYTF.